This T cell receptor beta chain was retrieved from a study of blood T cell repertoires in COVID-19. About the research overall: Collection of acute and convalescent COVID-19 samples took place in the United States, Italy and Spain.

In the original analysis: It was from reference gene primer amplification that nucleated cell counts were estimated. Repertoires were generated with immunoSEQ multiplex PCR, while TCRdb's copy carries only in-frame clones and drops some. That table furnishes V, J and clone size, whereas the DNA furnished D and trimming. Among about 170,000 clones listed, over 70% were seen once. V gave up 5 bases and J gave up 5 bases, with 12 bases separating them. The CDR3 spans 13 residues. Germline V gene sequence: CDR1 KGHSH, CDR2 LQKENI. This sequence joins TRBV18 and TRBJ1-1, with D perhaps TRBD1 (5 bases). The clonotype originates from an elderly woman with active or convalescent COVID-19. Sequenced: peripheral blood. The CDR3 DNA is TGTGCCAGCTCAACAGCAGGGAGGACTGAAGCTTTCTTT. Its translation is CASSTAGRTEAFF.